Listed below are T cell receptor beta chains from one sample, sequenced in a study of T cells and Merkel cell carcinoma outcomes. Some clones are missing from TCRdb's copy, which holds only in-frame ones; the method was immunoSEQ multiplex PCR. The sample lists 4,000 to 5,500 clones, 85% seen once, with approximately 5.6% in the top ten. Sequenced sample: tumor tissue from Merkel cell carcinoma. The receptors originated from a human donor with Merkel cell carcinoma. The conserved cysteine and the conserved F or W are not part of the CDR3 here.

v_gene: TRBV7-2; j_gene: TRBJ1-5; CDR3aa: ASSLVATATNQPQH
v_gene: TRBV5-1; j_gene: TRBJ2-5; CDR3aa: ASSLDTSGGAGTQY
v_gene: TRBV5-1; j_gene: TRBJ2-1; CDR3aa: ASSLDSNEQF
v_gene: TRBV5-6; j_gene: TRBJ1-5; CDR3aa: ASSLAGNQPQH
v_gene: TRBV9; j_gene: TRBJ1-1; CDR3aa: ASSYGDGTEAF
v_gene: TRBV18; j_gene: TRBJ2-7; CDR3aa: ASSPRQGDFEQY
v_gene: TRBV10-3; j_gene: TRBJ1-5; CDR3aa: ATQSRDSNQPQH
v_gene: TRBV5-1; j_gene: TRBJ2-7; CDR3aa: ASSFRDRGSSYEQY
v_gene: TRBV4-3; j_gene: TRBJ2-7; CDR3aa: ASSQEPGGHALEQY
v_gene: TRBV11-3; j_gene: TRBJ2-1; CDR3aa: ASSLGTSGRFSPDEQF
v_gene: TRBV5-7; j_gene: TRBJ2-6; CDR3aa: ASRKFLVQSRANVLT
v_gene: TRBV9; j_gene: TRBJ1-4; CDR3aa: ASSVDVNDEKLF
v_gene: TRBV27; j_gene: TRBJ1-6; CDR3aa: ASSFRRSSYNSPLH
v_gene: TRBV28; j_gene: TRBJ1-5; CDR3aa: ASDNRPQH
v_gene: TRBV4-1; j_gene: TRBJ2-7; CDR3aa: ASSQKTGGGTYEQY
v_gene: TRBV27; j_gene: TRBJ2-4; CDR3aa: ASRTQGEVDIQY
v_gene: TRBV28; j_gene: TRBJ1-2; CDR3aa: ASSLRGPLVGRYT
v_gene: TRBV4-3; j_gene: TRBJ2-1; CDR3aa: ASSQGSSGGNEQF
v_gene: TRBV7-9; j_gene: TRBJ2-5; CDR3aa: ASSLNVEVQY
v_gene: TRBV4-1; j_gene: TRBJ2-7; CDR3aa: ASSQEIGYEQY
v_gene: TRBV5-4; j_gene: TRBJ1-1; CDR3aa: TSSLGQTKGAF
v_gene: TRBV30; j_gene: TRBJ2-1; CDR3aa: AWSWAGNNEQF
v_gene: TRBV6-1; j_gene: TRBJ1-1; CDR3aa: ASTLDRVGTEAF
v_gene: TRBV11-2; j_gene: TRBJ1-1; CDR3aa: ASSFWVGEAF
v_gene: TRBV14; j_gene: TRBJ1-3; CDR3aa: ASSQGGSFGNTIY
v_gene: TRBV27; j_gene: TRBJ2-1; CDR3aa: ASWVPGVKNEQF